This T cell receptor beta chain was identified during a study of cytomegalovirus exposure and HLA in healthy donors. Researchers ran the PCR with 60 Vbeta and 13 Jbeta primers. Generated by immunoSEQ multiplex PCR, the TCRdb table keeps only in-frame clones and is missing some. The sample records more than 100,000 clones, more than 65% being singletons. Germline loops: CDR1 SGHTS, CDR2 YDEGEE. The CDR3 contains 15 residues. V was pared by 0 bases and J by 2 bases, with 9 bases between. The clonotype was recovered from a human donor in good health. The sequenced sample was PBMCs. The gene calls are TRBV5-8 and TRBJ2-1; possible D gene TRBD2, 5 bases. The CDR3 bases are TGTGCCAGCAGCTTGGACGGGGATCCCTACAATGAGCAGTTCTTC. It encodes CASSLDGDPYNEQFF.